Following are 3 T cell receptor beta chains from one sample sequenced in a study of cytomegalovirus exposure and HLA in healthy donors. It was with 60 Vbeta and 13 Jbeta primers that the PCR ran. Sequencing was performed with immunoSEQ multiplex PCR; in TCRdb, only in-frame clones are kept and a portion is missing. The sample has over 250,000 clones, around 86% seen once. Specimen: PBMCs. These receptors originate from a man aged 35-49 years in good health and CMV-seropositive.

This clone was detected a few times. The chain has TRBV4-3 and TRBJ2-1; TRBD2 aligns across 7 bases. This CDR3 spans 18 amino acids. Looked up from germline, CDR1 is LGHNA and CDR2 is YSLEER. With V trimmed by 0 bases and J by 0 bases, 8 bases remained unmatched. CDR3 in amino acids: CASSQDRRDYNSYNEQFF. The CDR3 DNA follows: TGCGCCAGCAGCCAAGATCGCCGGGACTACAACTCCTACAATGAGCAGTTCTTC.

The rearrangement links TRBV18 to TRBJ2-2; 9 bases align to TRBD1. Losses at the gene ends were 1 base for V and 6 bases for J; bases not matched to a gene: 3. Per germline, CDR1 KGHSH and CDR2 LQKENI. The CDR3 is made up of 15 amino acids. Here the CDR3 DNA reads TGTGCCAGCTCACCACTGACAGGGGGTTCCGGGGAGCTGTTTTTT. It yields the protein CASSPLTGGSGELFF.

This chain uses TRBV11-2 with TRBJ1-1; D gene ambiguous. Trimming removed 5 bases at V and 8 bases at J, with 18 bases between. The CDR3 is 14 residues long. In germline, CDR1 is SGHAT, CDR2 FQNNGV. CDR3 in amino acids: CASSPSPGSGEAFF. CDR3 nucleotide sequence: TGTGCCAGCAGCCCTTCTCCGGGGTCCGGCGAAGCTTTCTTT. Filled out from reference TRBV11-2 and TRBJ1-1, the complete variable domain reads EAGVAQSPRYKIIEKRQSVAFWCNPISGHATLYWYQQILGQGPKLLIQFQNNGVVDDSQLPKDRFSAERLKGVDSTLKIQPAKLEDSAVYLCASSPSPGSGEAFFGQGTRLTVV.